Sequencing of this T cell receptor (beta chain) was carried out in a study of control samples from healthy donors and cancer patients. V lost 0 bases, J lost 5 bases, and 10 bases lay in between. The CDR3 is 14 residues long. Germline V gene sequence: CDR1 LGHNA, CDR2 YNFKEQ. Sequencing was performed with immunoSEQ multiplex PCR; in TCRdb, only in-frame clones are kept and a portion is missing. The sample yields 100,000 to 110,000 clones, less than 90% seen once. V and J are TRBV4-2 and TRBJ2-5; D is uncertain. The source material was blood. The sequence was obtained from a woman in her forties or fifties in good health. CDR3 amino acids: CASSQEYGRETQYF. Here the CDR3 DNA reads TGTGCCAGCAGCCAAGAATACGGCCGGGAGACCCAGTACTTC.